These 2 T cell receptor beta chains were all obtained from the same sample, sequenced in a study of blood T cell repertoires in COVID-19. Method: immunoSEQ multiplex PCR; TCRdb's copy keeps in-frame clones and lacks some. Of roughly 400,000 clones in the sample, 70% to 90% were seen once. Sequencing was carried out using PBMCs or T cells enriched from blood (not recorded which). These receptors were collected from a woman between 18 and 30 years old who had been exposed to COVID-19.

The chain uses TRBV11-1 and TRBJ2-5; D is perhaps TRBD2 (6 bases). CDR1 SGHAT and CDR2 FQDESV come from the germline V gene (reference sequence). The V and J ends lost 2 bases and 3 bases respectively, with 10 bases between them. This CDR3 is 14 amino acids long. DNA for the CDR3: TGTGCCAGCAGCTTAATGGCTAGCGAAGAGACCCAGTACTTC. Its translation: CASSLMASEETQYF.

The rearrangement joins TRBV6-5 to TRBJ2-5, with D perhaps TRBD1 (5 bases). V was cut by 6 bases and J by 5 bases, with 13 bases left in between. Per germline, CDR1 MNHEY and CDR2 SVGAGI. The CDR3 is made up of 13 amino acids. The CDR3 bases are TGTGCCAGCAGCGCGACCAGGGATGAGACCCAGTACTTC. Its protein is CASSATRDETQYF.